This record looks at one T cell receptor (beta chain) sequence and its context. Trimming cost V 1 base and J 2 bases, with 10 bases left between them. CDR1 is WNHNN, CDR2 SYGVQD, per germline (reference sequence). The CDR3 runs to 15 residues. The data originate from a study of blood T cell repertoires in COVID-19. Data came from immunoSEQ multiplex PCR; TCRdb stores just in-frame clones and leaves some out. The sample lists about 150,000 clones; almost 85% were seen once. V and J are TRBV10-1 and TRBJ2-3; possible D gene TRBD1, 5 bases. Sequenced material: peripheral blood. The source is a human donor with acute or convalescent COVID-19. The donor label of this sample is uncertain. CDR3 amino acids: CASSEWQGHTDTQYF. In DNA, the CDR3 is TGCGCCAGCAGTGAGTGGCAGGGCCACACAGATACGCAGTATTTT.